The 27 T cell receptor beta chains in this list originate from one sample, sequenced in a study of T cells in Graves' hyperthyroidism and ophthalmopathy. TCR beta CDR3 regions were amplified from RNA. First-round RT-PCR with HTBI primers amplified the TCR CDR3 region. TCRdb recomputed calls from the multiplex PCR reads with MiXCR, one row per CDR3 protein. Of about 290,000 distinct CDR3 sequences in the sample, 10% to 15% were seen once. The material sequenced was blood. The receptors originated from a woman aged 25 to 39 with Graves' hyperthyroidism that later progressed to Graves' ophthalmopathy.

This clonotype has ten or more counts. The V and J genes are TRBV11-2 and TRBJ2-3; 12 nucleotides agree with TRBD2. From germline, CDR1 is SGHAT and CDR2 FQNNGV. The CDR3 totals 20 residues. Trimming at V came to 4 bases and at J to 0 bases, leaving 14 bases not matched to a gene. The CDR3 sequence is CASSSPMASGRARSTDTQYF. CDR3 nucleotide sequence: TGTGCCAGCAGCTCCCCCATGGCTAGCGGGAGGGCTAGAAGCACAGATACGCAGTATTTT.

This clonotype showed up many times. This rearrangement joins TRBV20-1 to TRBJ2-2; tentative D call: TRBD2 (5 bases). The length of the CDR3 is 13 residues. Between the trimmed V and J ends, which lost 3 bases and 3 bases, there was a span of 8 bases. CDR1 DFQATT and CDR2 SNEGSKA come from the germline V gene (reference sequence). CDR3 amino acids: CSASRGHTGELFF. DNA for the CDR3: TGCAGTGCTAGCCGGGGTCACACCGGGGAGCTGTTTTTT.

This clonotype was seen a few times. This rearrangement joins TRBV27 to TRBJ1-1; D not resolved. The CDR3 extends over 13 amino acids. Trimming took 8 bases from V and 4 from J, leaving 14 bases between them. Germline V lookup: CDR1 MNHEY, CDR2 SMNVEV (reference sequence). CDR3 in amino acids: CASAPAEGTEAFF. CDR3 sequence (DNA): TGTGCCAGCGCGCCTGCGGAGGGCACTGAAGCTTTCTTT.

This clonotype was counted at least ten times. The chain combines TRBV6-2 or TRBV6-3 with TRBJ2-7; no clear D. This CDR3 is 12 amino acids long. Germline V gene data show CDR1 as MNHEY and CDR2 as SVGEGT. The ends were cut back, 6 bases at V and 0 bases at J, with 6 bases in the middle. The DNA for the CDR3 is TGTGCCAGCAGGACGGTCTCCTACGAGCAGTACTTC. Amino acids: CASRTVSYEQYF.

This clonotype was found many times. This rearrangement joins TRBV24-1 to TRBJ2-1; TRBD1 aligns across 11 bases. With V trimmed by 3 bases and J by 7 bases, 7 bases remained unmatched. From germline, CDR1 is KGHDR and CDR2 SFDVKD. The CDR3 runs to 16 residues. DNA for the CDR3: TGTGCCACCAGTGATCAAGGGACAGGGGGGAAGAATGAGCAGTTCTTC. Its protein is CATSDQGTGGKNEQFF.

The sample holds many counts of this clonotype. This chain joins TRBV7-9 and TRBJ1-4; TRBD1 might be the D (6 bases). CDR1 and CDR2 (germline): SEHNR, FQNEAQ (reference sequence). This CDR3 comprises 15 residues. The V gene lost 6 bases and the J gene lost 9 bases, with 20 bases spanning the gap. Here the CDR3 DNA reads TGTGCCAGCAGTTCGAGCCGGGACAAGGGGAAAAAACTGTTTTTT. Translated, it gives CASSSSRDKGKKLFF.

Only a few counts were recorded for this clonotype. V and J are TRBV28 and TRBJ1-5, with D possibly TRBD1 on 6 matching bases. This CDR3 spans 14 amino acids. Germline V CDR1 and CDR2: MDHEN, SYDVKM. V was cut by 2 bases and J by 7 bases, with 12 bases left in between. The CDR3 here is CASSLRGGRQPQHF. As DNA, the CDR3 is TGTGCCAGCAGTTTAAGGGGGGGTCGCCAGCCCCAGCATTTT.

For the CDR3, the DNA is TGCGCCAGCAGCCAAGATACCGCAAGCTCCTACGAGCAGTACTTC. It specifies CASSQDTASSYEQYF. The gene calls are TRBV4-1 and TRBJ2-7; D is undetermined. Germline-derived CDR1 and CDR2 are MGHRA and YSYEKL. The V end was cut by 0 bases, the J end by 0 bases, with 9 bases between. This CDR3 has 15 amino acids.

This clonotype was observed a handful of times. The J gene is TRBJ1-4, the V gene TRBV6-1, with TRBD1 as a possible D gene (5 bases). V lost 3 bases and J lost 5, with 13 bases in between. The CDR3 contains 15 residues. Germline V lookup: CDR1 MNHNS, CDR2 SASEGT. The CDR3 nucleotides are TGTGCCAGCAGTGATGGGGGGTTACAGAATGAAAAACTGTTTTTT. Encoded protein: CASSDGGLQNEKLFF.

This rearrangement joins TRBV5-1 to TRBJ2-7; D may match TRBD1 or TRBD2 (5 bases each). CDR3 length: 12 amino acids. The germline V gene encodes CDR1 SGHRS and CDR2 YFSETQ. V lost 4 bases, J lost 6 bases, and 11 bases lay in between. This CDR3 is CASSPLGAEQYF. DNA of the CDR3: TGCGCCAGCAGCCCGCTCGGGGCCGAGCAGTACTTC. Combining the CDR3 with reference TRBV5-1 and TRBJ2-7 gives the whole variable domain KAGVTQTPRYLIKTRGQQVTLSCSPISGHRSVSWYQQTPGQGLQFLFEYFSETQRNKGNFPGRFSGRQFSNSRSEMNVSTLELGDSALYLCASSPLGAEQYFGPGTRLTVT.

In this sample, this clonotype turned up many times. The chain has TRBV4-3 and TRBJ2-7, with D perhaps given as TRBD1 or TRBD2 (5 bases each). The CDR3 has 16 residues. Germline CDR1 reads LGHNA; CDR2 reads YSLEER. The V end was cut by 0 bases, the J end by 3 bases, with 15 bases between. The CDR3 coding sequence is TGCGCCAGCAGCCAAGACCGGGACGAGCAGTACTACGAGCAGTACTTC. This translates into CASSQDRDEQYYEQYF.

This clonotype was detected ten times or more. V usage is TRBV19 and J usage is TRBJ2-7; 8 bases fit TRBD2. Germline V gives CDR1 LNHDA, CDR2 SQIVND (reference sequence). CDR3 size: 13 residues. J lost 2 bases, V lost 10 bases, and 7 bases had no gene match. The CDR3 loop reads CATSSGSPYEQYF. CDR3 DNA: TGTGCCACCTCGAGCGGGAGTCCCTACGAGCAGTACTTC.

The chain is built from TRBV19 and TRBJ1-2; possibly TRBD1 for D (5 bases). This CDR3 is 13 amino acids long. Germline lookup yields CDR1 LNHDA and CDR2 SQIVND (reference sequence). Trimming took off 9 bases at V and 6 bases at J, with 17 bases between the two ends. This CDR3 reads CASSIKGRDGYTF. The CDR3 bases are TGTGCCAGCTCCATAAAGGGACGAGATGGCTACACCTTC.

This clonotype was recorded at least ten times. The chain carries TRBV7-8 and TRBJ2-2, with TRBD2 identical over 11 bases. V lost 1 base to trimming and J lost 6 bases; unmatched junction nucleotides: 4. Germline V gene sequence: CDR1 SGHVS, CDR2 FQNEAQ. The CDR3 runs to 16 residues. This CDR3 is CASSLVAGGPPGELFF. CDR3 sequence (DNA): TGTGCCAGCAGCTTAGTAGCGGGAGGGCCCCCCGGGGAGCTGTTTTTT.

The sample holds many counts of this clonotype. The chain carries TRBV6-6 and TRBJ1-1; the D gene is possibly TRBD1 (6 bases). This CDR3 comprises 14 residues. Germline CDR1 and CDR2: MNHNY and SVGAGI (reference sequence). The V gene lost 2 bases and the J gene lost 4 bases, with 11 bases spanning the gap. The DNA for the CDR3 is TGTGCCAGCAGTTACAAGGGGGGGGCCACTGAAGCTTTCTTT. As protein: CASSYKGGATEAFF.

The genes are TRBV4-1 and TRBJ2-1; 7 nucleotides agree with TRBD2. Germline V gives CDR1 MGHRA, CDR2 YSYEKL. With V trimmed by 1 base and J by 4 bases, 10 bases remained unmatched. The CDR3 is made up of 17 amino acids. The CDR3 here is CASSQALGRGDYNEQFF. Here the CDR3 DNA reads TGCGCCAGCAGCCAAGCCTTAGGGAGGGGCGATTACAATGAGCAGTTCTTC.

This clonotype has a handful of counts. The chain uses TRBV12-3 or TRBV12-4 and TRBJ2-2; tentative D call: TRBD1 (5 bases). The CDR3 consists of 11 residues. Trimming left V 6 bases short and J 7 bases short, with 6 bases between. The CDR3 bases are TGTGCCAGCAGGGACAACGGGGAGCTGTTTTTT. This gives the protein CASRDNGELFF.

This clonotype turned up a few times. V and J are TRBV5-1 and TRBJ2-5; D gene unclear. This CDR3 comprises 12 residues. The V gene's germline CDR1 is SGHRS and CDR2 YFSETQ. V shed 4 bases and J shed 5 bases, with 9 bases lying between them. This CDR3 reads CASSGTRETQYF. The CDR3 coding sequence is TGCGCCAGCAGCGGCACGCGGGAGACCCAGTACTTC.

Many counts were recorded for this clonotype. The genes are TRBV19 and TRBJ2-7, with TRBD2 matching over 8 bases. Germline CDR1 is LNHDA and CDR2 is SQIVND (reference sequence). With 5 bases clipped from V and 2 bases from J, the junction kept 8 bases outside the gene matches. This CDR3 contains 15 residues. CDR3 nucleotide sequence: TGTGCCAGTAGTCCGACTAGCGTTGGAACCTACGAGCAGTACTTC. Translation gives CASSPTSVGTYEQYF.

This clonotype has at least ten counts. This chain connects TRBV30 to TRBJ2-2; 10 bases are shared with TRBD1. Germline CDR1 is GTSNPN and CDR2 is SVGIG (reference sequence). The CDR3 runs to 17 residues. V dropped 1 base and J dropped 4; count of bases not matched to a gene: 9. The DNA of the CDR3 is TGTGCCTGGAGTGCCAAGCCGGGACAGGGGACCACCGGGGAGCTGTTTTTT. Amino acid sequence: CAWSAKPGQGTTGELFF.

The sample holds many counts of this clonotype. This sequence joins TRBV7-9 and TRBJ2-1, with D hard to call. V shed 6 bases and J shed 4 bases, with 7 bases lying between them. CDR3 length: 12 residues. Germline V gene data show CDR1 as SEHNR and CDR2 as FQNEAQ (reference sequence). CDR3 sequence reads: CASRSPYNEQFF. In nucleotides, the CDR3 is TGTGCCAGCAGGTCCCCTTACAATGAGCAGTTCTTC.

In this sample, this clonotype turned up many times. V is TRBV6-2 or TRBV6-3 and J is TRBJ2-2; no reliable D call. CDR1 MNHEY and CDR2 SVGEGT come from the germline V gene. The CDR3 loop spans 13 amino acids. V was trimmed by 6 bases and J by 7 bases, leaving 12 bases between them. The CDR3 reads CASRPLNVGELFF. CDR3 DNA: TGTGCCAGCAGGCCGCTTAATGTCGGGGAGCTGTTTTTT.

In the case of this clonotype: Just one base apart from a much larger clone, this may be a read error. The chain joins TRBV6-2 or TRBV6-3 to TRBJ2-1; 7 bases are a match to TRBD2. The CDR3 has 13 amino acids. Germline assignment: CDR1 MNHEY and CDR2 SVGEGT. CDR3 bases: TGTGCCAGCGGACTAGTGCCCTACAGTGAGCAGTTCTTC. It translates to CASGLVPYSEQFF.

The sample holds many counts of this clonotype. The CDR3 DNA sequence: TGCAGTGCTAGGTCTGGACAGAGCAATCAGCCCCAGCATTTT. Amino acid sequence: CSARSGQSNQPQHF. The chain combines TRBV20-1 with TRBJ1-5; tentative D call: TRBD1 (6 bases). Deletions cut 3 bases from V and 1 base from J, with 10 bases between. This CDR3 region has 14 residues. The V gene's germline CDR1 is DFQATT and CDR2 SNEGSKA (reference sequence).

This clonotype has ten or more counts. V is TRBV27 and J is TRBJ1-6; 8 bases agree with TRBD1. Losses at the gene ends were 5 bases for V and 8 bases for J; bases not matched to a gene: 8. Germline V gene lookup returns CDR1 MNHEY and CDR2 SMNVEV (reference sequence). This CDR3 has 15 amino acids. The CDR3, as DNA: TGTGCCAGCAGTCCCCCCCCGGGACAGGATTCACCCCTCCACTTT. It encodes CASSPPPGQDSPLHF.

In this sample, this clonotype turned up many times. V gene TRBV29-1 combines with J gene TRBJ1-4, with unresolved D. Germline lookup yields CDR1 SQVTM and CDR2 ANQGSEA. The CDR3 is 13 residues long. V was pared by 6 bases and J by 7 bases, with 15 bases between. The CDR3: CSVVAPGSEKLFF. The CDR3 DNA is TGCAGCGTAGTGGCCCCGGGGAGTGAAAAACTGTTTTTT.

The table lists this clonotype with many counts. This chain uses TRBV20-1 with TRBJ2-3; 14 bases agree with TRBD2. The CDR3 has 20 residues. J lost 3 bases, V lost 2 bases, and 16 bases had no gene match. CDR1 DFQATT and CDR2 SNEGSKA come from the germline V gene (reference sequence). The chain's CDR3 is CSARSGTSGRFQVGTDTQYF. CDR3 bases: TGCAGTGCTAGATCCGGGACTAGCGGGAGATTTCAAGTAGGGACAGATACGCAGTATTTT.